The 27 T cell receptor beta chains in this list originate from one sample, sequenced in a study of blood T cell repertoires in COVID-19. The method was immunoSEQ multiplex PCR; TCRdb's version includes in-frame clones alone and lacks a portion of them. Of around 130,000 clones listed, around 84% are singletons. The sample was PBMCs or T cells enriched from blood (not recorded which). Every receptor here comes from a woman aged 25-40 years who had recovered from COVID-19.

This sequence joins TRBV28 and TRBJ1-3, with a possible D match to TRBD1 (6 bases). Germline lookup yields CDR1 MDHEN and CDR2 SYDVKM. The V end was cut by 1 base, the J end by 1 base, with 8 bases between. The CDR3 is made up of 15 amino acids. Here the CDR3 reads CASSLYRESGNTIYF. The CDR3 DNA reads TGTGCCAGCAGTTTATACAGGGAGTCTGGAAACACCATATATTTT.

CDR3: CASIRTSGRNTGELFF. The CDR3 coding sequence is TGTGCCAGCATCCGCACCAGCGGGCGGAACACCGGGGAGCTGTTTTTT. This chain connects TRBV5-8 to TRBJ2-2, with D perhaps matching TRBD2 (6 bases). The CDR3 length is 16 residues. Trimming removed 6 bases at V and 1 base at J, with 16 bases between. CDR1 is SGHTS and CDR2 is YDEGEE in the germline V gene.

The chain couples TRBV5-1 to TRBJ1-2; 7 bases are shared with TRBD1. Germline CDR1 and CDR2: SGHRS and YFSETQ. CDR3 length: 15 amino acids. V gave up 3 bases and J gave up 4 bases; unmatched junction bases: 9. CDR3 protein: CASSSTGEQVYGYTF. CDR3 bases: TGCGCCAGCAGCTCAACAGGGGAACAGGTCTATGGCTACACCTTC.

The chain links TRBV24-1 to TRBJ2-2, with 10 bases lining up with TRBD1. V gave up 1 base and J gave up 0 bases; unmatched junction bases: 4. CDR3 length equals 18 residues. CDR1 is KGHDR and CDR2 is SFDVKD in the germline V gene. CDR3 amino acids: CATSDFKGQGSNTGELFF. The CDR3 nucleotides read TGTGCCACCAGTGATTTCAAGGGACAGGGGTCGAACACCGGGGAGCTGTTTTTT.

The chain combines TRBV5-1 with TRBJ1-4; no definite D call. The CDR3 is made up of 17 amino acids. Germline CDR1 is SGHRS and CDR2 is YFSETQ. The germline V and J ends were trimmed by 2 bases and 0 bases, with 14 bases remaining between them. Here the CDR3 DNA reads TGCGCCAGCAGCTTCTCTGGAGGAGGGACAACTAATGAAAAACTGTTTTTT. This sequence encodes CASSFSGGGTTNEKLFF.

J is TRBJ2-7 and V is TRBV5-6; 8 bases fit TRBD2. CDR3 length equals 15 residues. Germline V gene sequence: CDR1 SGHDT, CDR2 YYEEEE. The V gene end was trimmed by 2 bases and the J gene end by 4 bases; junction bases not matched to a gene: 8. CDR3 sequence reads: CASSLQSGRIYEQYF. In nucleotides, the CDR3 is TGTGCCAGCAGCTTACAAAGCGGGAGAATATACGAGCAGTACTTC. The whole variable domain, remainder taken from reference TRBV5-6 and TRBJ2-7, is DAGVTQSPTHLIKTRGQQVTLRCSPKSGHDTVSWYQQALGQGPQFIFQYYEEEERQRGNFPDRFSGHQFPNYSSELNVNALLLGDSALYLCASSLQSGRIYEQYFGPGTRLTVT.

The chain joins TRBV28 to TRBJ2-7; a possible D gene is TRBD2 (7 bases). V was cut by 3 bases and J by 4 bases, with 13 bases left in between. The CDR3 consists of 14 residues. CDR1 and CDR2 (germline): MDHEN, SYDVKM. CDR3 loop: CASSFGGGGYEQYF. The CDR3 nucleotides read TGTGCCAGCAGTTTTGGGGGAGGGGGGTACGAGCAGTACTTC.

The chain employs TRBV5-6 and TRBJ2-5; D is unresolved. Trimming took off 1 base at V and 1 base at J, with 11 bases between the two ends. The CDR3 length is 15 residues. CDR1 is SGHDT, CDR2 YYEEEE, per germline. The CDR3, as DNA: TGTGCCAGCAGCTTGAAAGTACAGTCCCAAGAGACCCAGTACTTC. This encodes CASSLKVQSQETQYF.

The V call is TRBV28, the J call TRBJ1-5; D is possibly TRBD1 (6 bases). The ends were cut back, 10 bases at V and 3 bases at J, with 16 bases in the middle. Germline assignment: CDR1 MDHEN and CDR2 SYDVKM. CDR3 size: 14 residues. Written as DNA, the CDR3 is TGTGCCACCAAAGGGGGAGGGCTCAATCAGCCCCAGCATTTT. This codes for CATKGGGLNQPQHF.

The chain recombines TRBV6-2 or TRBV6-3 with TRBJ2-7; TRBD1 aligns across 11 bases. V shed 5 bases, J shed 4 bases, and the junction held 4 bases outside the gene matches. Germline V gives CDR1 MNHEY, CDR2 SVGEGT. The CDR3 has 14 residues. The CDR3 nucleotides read TGTGCCAGCAGTAGGACAGGGGGCAGGTACGAGCAGTACTTC. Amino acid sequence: CASSRTGGRYEQYF.

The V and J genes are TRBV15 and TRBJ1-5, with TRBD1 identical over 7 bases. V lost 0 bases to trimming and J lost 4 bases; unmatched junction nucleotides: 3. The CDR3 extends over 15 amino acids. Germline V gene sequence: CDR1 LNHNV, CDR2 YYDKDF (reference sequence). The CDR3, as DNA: TGTGCCACCAGCAGAGATAGGGGACAGAATCAGCCCCAGCATTTT. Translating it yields CATSRDRGQNQPQHF.

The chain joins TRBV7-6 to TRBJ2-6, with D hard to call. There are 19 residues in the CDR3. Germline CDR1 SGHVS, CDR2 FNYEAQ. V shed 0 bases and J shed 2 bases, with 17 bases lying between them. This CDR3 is CASSLASPSRFPGANVLTF. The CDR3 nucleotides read TGTGCCAGCAGCTTAGCGAGCCCAAGCCGGTTCCCTGGGGCCAACGTCCTGACTTTC. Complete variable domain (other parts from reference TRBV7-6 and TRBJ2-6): GAGVSQSPRYKVTKRGQDVALRCDPISGHVSLYWYRQALGQGPEFLTYFNYEAQQDKSGLPNDRFSAERPEGSISTLTIQRTEQRDSAMYRCASSLASPSRFPGANVLTFGAGSRLTVL.

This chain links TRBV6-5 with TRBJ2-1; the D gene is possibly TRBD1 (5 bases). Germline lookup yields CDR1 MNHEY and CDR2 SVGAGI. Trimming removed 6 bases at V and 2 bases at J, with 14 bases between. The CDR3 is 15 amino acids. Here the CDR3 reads CASRDVEGAYNEQFF. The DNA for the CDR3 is TGTGCCAGCAGGGACGTCGAAGGGGCCTACAATGAGCAGTTCTTC.

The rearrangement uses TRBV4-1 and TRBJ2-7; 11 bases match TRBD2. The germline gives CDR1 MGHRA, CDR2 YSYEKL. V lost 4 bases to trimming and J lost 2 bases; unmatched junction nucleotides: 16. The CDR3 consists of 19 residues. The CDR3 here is CASSRELVGGLAVPYEQYF. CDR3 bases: TGCGCCAGCAGCCGAGAACTGGTGGGGGGACTAGCGGTTCCCTACGAGCAGTACTTC.

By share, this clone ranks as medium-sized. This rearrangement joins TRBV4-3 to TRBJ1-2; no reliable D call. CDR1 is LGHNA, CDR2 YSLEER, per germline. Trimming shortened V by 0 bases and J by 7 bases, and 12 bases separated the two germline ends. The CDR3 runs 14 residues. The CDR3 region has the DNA TGCGCCAGCAGCCAAGATATCTCTCCTTTTGGCTACACCTTC. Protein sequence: CASSQDISPFGYTF.

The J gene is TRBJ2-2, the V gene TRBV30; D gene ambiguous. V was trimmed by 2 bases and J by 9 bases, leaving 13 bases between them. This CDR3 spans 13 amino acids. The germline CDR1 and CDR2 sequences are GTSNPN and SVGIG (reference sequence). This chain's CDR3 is CAWSTISARELFF. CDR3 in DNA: TGTGCCTGGAGTACTATTTCCGCCCGGGAGCTGTTTTTT.

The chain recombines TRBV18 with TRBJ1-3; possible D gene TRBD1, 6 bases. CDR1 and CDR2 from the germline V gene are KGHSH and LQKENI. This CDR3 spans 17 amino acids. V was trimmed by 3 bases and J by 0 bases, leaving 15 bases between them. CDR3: CASSPVNGGASGNTIYF. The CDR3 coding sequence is TGTGCCAGCTCACCCGTCAATGGGGGCGCCTCTGGAAACACCATATATTTT.

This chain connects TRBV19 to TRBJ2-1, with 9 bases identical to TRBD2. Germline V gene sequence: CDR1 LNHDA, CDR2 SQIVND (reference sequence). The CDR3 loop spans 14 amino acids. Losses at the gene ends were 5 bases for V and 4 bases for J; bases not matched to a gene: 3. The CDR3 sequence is CASSVTSGYNEQFF. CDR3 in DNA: TGTGCCAGTAGTGTGACTAGCGGTTACAATGAGCAGTTCTTC. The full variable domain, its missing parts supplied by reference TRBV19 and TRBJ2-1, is DGGITQSPKYLFRKEGQNVTLSCEQNLNHDAMYWYRQDPGQGLRLIYYSQIVNDFQKGDIAEGYSVSREKKESFPLTVTSAQKNPTAFYLCASSVTSGYNEQFFGPGTRLTVL.

The CDR3 DNA follows: TGTGCCAGCAGTTTTTACGGGAGGGCAGATACGCAGTATTTT. This encodes CASSFYGRADTQYF. The chain is built from TRBV27 and TRBJ2-3, with 8 bases that match TRBD2. Losses at the gene ends were 3 bases for V and 4 bases for J; bases not matched to a gene: 3. CDR3 length: 14 residues. Per the germline V gene, CDR1 is MNHEY and CDR2 is SMNVEV (reference sequence).

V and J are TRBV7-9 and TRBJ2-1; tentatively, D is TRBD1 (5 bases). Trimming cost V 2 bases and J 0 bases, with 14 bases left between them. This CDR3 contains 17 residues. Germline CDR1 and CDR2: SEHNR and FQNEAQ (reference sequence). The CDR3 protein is CASSLPTARSSYNEQFF. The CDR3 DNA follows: TGTGCCAGCAGCTTACCGACAGCCCGGAGCTCCTACAATGAGCAGTTCTTC.

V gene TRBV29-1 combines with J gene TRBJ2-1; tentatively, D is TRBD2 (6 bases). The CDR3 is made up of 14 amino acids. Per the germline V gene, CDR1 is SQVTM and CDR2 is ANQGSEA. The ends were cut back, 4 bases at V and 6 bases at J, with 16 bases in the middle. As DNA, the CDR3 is TGCAGCGTTGTCCCAGCTGGACTAAGCAATGAGCAGTTCTTC. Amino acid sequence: CSVVPAGLSNEQFF.

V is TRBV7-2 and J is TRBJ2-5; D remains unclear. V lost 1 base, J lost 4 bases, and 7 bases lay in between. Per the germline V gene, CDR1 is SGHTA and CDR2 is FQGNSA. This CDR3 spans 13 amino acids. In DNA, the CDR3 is TGTGCCAGCAGCTTAGGGTCGCGAGAGACCCAGTACTTC. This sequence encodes CASSLGSRETQYF.

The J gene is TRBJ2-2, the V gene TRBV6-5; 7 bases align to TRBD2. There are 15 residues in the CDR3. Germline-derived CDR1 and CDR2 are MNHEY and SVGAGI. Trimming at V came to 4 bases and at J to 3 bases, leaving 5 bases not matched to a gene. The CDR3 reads CASSWARGDTGELFF. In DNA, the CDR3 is TGTGCCAGCAGTTGGGCTCGGGGGGACACCGGGGAGCTGTTTTTT.

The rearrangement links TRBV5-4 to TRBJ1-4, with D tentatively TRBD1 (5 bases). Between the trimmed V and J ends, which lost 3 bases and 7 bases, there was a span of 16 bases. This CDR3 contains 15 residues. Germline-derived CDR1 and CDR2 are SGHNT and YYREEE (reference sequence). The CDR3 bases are TGTGCCAGCAGCTCGGGACTCGGGGTTGGTGAAAAACTGTTTTTT. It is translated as CASSSGLGVGEKLFF.

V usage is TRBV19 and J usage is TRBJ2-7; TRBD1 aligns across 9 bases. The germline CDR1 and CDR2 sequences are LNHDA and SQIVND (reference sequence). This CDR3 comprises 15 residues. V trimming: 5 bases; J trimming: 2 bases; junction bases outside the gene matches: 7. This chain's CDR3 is CASSLGGTGTYEQYF. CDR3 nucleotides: TGTGCCAGTAGTCTGGGCGGGACAGGGACCTACGAGCAGTACTTC.

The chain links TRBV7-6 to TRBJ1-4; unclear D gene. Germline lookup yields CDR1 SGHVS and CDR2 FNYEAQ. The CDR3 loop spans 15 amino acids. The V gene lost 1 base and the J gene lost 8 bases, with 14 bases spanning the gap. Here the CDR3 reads CASSLVGSVEEKLFF. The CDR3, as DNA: TGTGCCAGCAGCTTAGTCGGGTCAGTAGAGGAAAAACTGTTTTTT.

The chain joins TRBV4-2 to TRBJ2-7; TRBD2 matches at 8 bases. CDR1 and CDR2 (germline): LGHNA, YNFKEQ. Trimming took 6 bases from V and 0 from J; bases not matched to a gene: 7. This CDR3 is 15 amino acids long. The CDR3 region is CASREISGGSYEQYF. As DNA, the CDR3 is TGTGCCAGCAGGGAAATCAGCGGGGGCTCCTACGAGCAGTACTTC.